The source of this T cell receptor beta chain is a study of OX40 agonist ivuxolimab in advanced cancers. Study background: The dose-escalation group included hepatocellular carcinoma, melanoma, renal cell carcinoma and head and neck cancer. Prior therapy, whether anti-PD-1, anti-PD-L1 or anti-CTLA-4, was allowed, and under 50% had some.

This CDR3 contains 11 residues. V lost 3 bases to trimming and J lost 6 bases, with 5 bases between them. Germline V gene data show CDR1 as DFQATT and CDR2 as SNEGSKA (reference sequence). Note on this clone: What it binds is unknown.

Study-wide points: Among T cells, CD8+ cells averaged more expanded clones than CD4+ cells.

Data came from immunoSEQ multiplex PCR; TCRdb stores just in-frame clones and leaves some out. The sample has more than 55,000 clones, approximately 81% seen once; the top ten hold roughly 6.1%. Exclusion of a patient followed from autoimmune disease history or systemic immunosuppression. This material consisted of CD4+ or CD8+ T cells sorted from blood, taken in a trial of the OX40 agonist ivuxolimab. The clonotype comes from an adult with an advanced solid tumor such as melanoma, head and neck, liver or kidney cancer. The rearrangement links TRBV20-1 to TRBJ2-2; D gene ambiguous. The CDR3 loop is CSASRAGELFF. Written as DNA, the CDR3 is TGCAGTGCTAGTCGAGCCGGGGAGCTGTTTTTT.